Given below is one T cell receptor (beta chain) in context. Clones were read by immunoSEQ multiplex PCR, and TCRdb kept only the in-frame ones, dropping some. Of 85,000 to 90,000 clones listed, approximately 80% were seen once; the top ten hold approximately 10%. The CDR3 extends over 16 amino acids. Trimming cost V 6 bases and J 0 bases, with 18 bases left between them. Germline V gene lookup returns CDR1 SGHNT and CDR2 YYREEE (reference sequence). The data belong to a study of blood T cell repertoires in COVID-19. Across the study: Material from acute and convalescent COVID-19 was sourced from the United States, Italy and Spain. T cells, B-cell-depleted T cells, or PBMCs supplied cDNA or gDNA.

Specimen: peripheral blood. This TCR was sampled from a man between 65 and 85 years old with acute or convalescent COVID-19. This chain uses TRBV5-4 with TRBJ1-2; D gene uncertain. CDR3 amino acids: CASTLGAGVANYGYTF. CDR3 nucleotides: TGTGCCAGCACCCTAGGTGCGGGCGTAGCTAACTATGGCTACACCTTC.